Below, 26 T cell receptor beta chains from the same sample are listed, as sequenced in a study of blood T cell repertoires in COVID-19. Assay used: immunoSEQ multiplex PCR; TCRdb lists only in-frame clones, some missing. Of approximately 90,000 clones in the sample, about 85% are singletons; the top ten hold under 4.5%. Specimen: peripheral blood. All receptors derive from a man aged 55 to 69 with acute or convalescent COVID-19.

The count of this clone is one. V and J are TRBV4-1 and TRBJ1-3; D might be TRBD1 (5 bases). CDR3 length: 17 residues. Germline CDR1 is MGHRA and CDR2 is YSYEKL. Trimming cost V 2 bases and J 0 bases, with 14 bases left between them. This CDR3 is CASSQRAGSSSGNTIYF. CDR3 in DNA: TGCGCCAGCAGCCAACGTGCAGGGTCAAGCTCTGGAAACACCATATATTTT.

The V and J genes are TRBV6-1 and TRBJ1-2; D is ambiguous. The CDR3 loop spans 12 amino acids. In germline, CDR1 is MNHNS, CDR2 SASEGT. V was shortened by 3 bases and J by 8 bases, with 10 bases between the two germline ends. The CDR3: CASSEGEGGYTF. As DNA, the CDR3 is TGTGCCAGCAGTGAGGGTGAGGGCGGCTACACCTTC.

This chain links TRBV2 with TRBJ2-7; 9 nucleotides line up with TRBD2. V gave up 6 bases and J gave up 1 base; unmatched junction bases: 10. Germline V gene data show CDR1 as SNHLY and CDR2 as FYNNEI. CDR3 length: 16 residues. The CDR3 DNA reads TGTGCCAGCAGCGACCCAACTAGCGGGCCTTCCTACGAGCAGTACTTC. Protein: CASSDPTSGPSYEQYF.

The genes are TRBV18 and TRBJ2-3; no firm D call. Trimming took off 1 base at V and 4 bases at J, with 12 bases between the two ends. From germline, CDR1 is KGHSH and CDR2 LQKENI. The CDR3 loop spans 15 amino acids. The CDR3 DNA reads TGTGCCAGCTCACCACGGCTAGTAGTCGCAGATACGCAGTATTTT. Residues: CASSPRLVVADTQYF.

There are a few counts of this clone. The rearrangement joins TRBV7-2 to TRBJ1-1; 8 bases are shared with TRBD1. Germline CDR1 and CDR2: SGHTA and FQGNSA. This CDR3 is 14 amino acids long. The V segment lost 1 base and the J segment 12 bases; nucleotides outside the gene matches: 10. CDR3 bases: TGTGCCAGCAGCTTAGGACAGGGGATCTATTATCCTTTCTTT. It encodes CASSLGQGIYYPFF.

J is TRBJ2-5 and V is TRBV5-1; TRBD1 aligns across 9 bases. Germline CDR1 SGHRS, CDR2 YFSETQ. This CDR3 comprises 15 residues. V lost 3 bases to trimming and J lost 4 bases; unmatched junction nucleotides: 7. DNA of the CDR3: TGCGCCAGCAGCTGGGGACAGGGATCAAGAGAGACCCAGTACTTC. It is translated as CASSWGQGSRETQYF.

The chain links TRBV27 to TRBJ1-2; the D is unclear. The CDR3 has 12 amino acids. Germline-derived CDR1 and CDR2 are MNHEY and SMNVEV (reference sequence). Trimming removed 4 bases from V and 7 bases from J, with 10 bases in between. CDR3 DNA: TGTGCCAGCAGTTCTAGCGGGCGTGGCTACACCTTC. Translating it yields CASSSSGRGYTF.

The chain recombines TRBV6-5 with TRBJ2-7, with D perhaps TRBD2 (5 bases). Looked up from germline, CDR1 is MNHEY and CDR2 is SVGAGI. Trimming took off 2 bases at V and 0 bases at J, with 8 bases between the two ends. The CDR3 length is 14 residues. The CDR3 sequence: CASSYGGGSYEQYF. The DNA for the CDR3 is TGTGCCAGCAGTTACGGCGGAGGCTCCTACGAGCAGTACTTC.

The chain uses TRBV7-9 and TRBJ1-2; possibly TRBD1 for D (5 bases). The CDR3 is made up of 16 amino acids. The V and J ends lost 1 base and 5 bases respectively, with 17 bases between them. Germline CDR1 is SEHNR and CDR2 is FQNEAQ (reference sequence). DNA of the CDR3: TGTGCCAGCAGCTTAGGTAGTGCAGGGAAAGCTTATGGCTACACCTTC. As protein: CASSLGSAGKAYGYTF. The full variable domain, rest sourced from reference TRBV7-9 and TRBJ1-2, is DTGVSQNPRHKITKRGQNVTFRCDPISEHNRLYWYRQTLGQGPEFLTYFQNEAQLEKSRLLSDRFSAERPKGSFSTLEIQRTEQGDSAMYLCASSLGSAGKAYGYTFGSGTRLTVV.

The J gene is TRBJ1-2, the V gene TRBV30; 8 nucleotides align to TRBD1. This CDR3 has 13 residues. Trimming took 8 bases from V and 6 from J; bases not matched to a gene: 11. CDR1 and CDR2 (germline): GTSNPN, SVGIG (reference sequence). This chain's CDR3 is CAAARAGGNGYTF. The CDR3 DNA reads TGTGCCGCGGCACGGGCAGGGGGCAATGGCTACACCTTC.

This chain links TRBV3-1 (or the pseudogene TRBV3-2) with TRBJ2-3; the D is unclear. There are 13 residues in the CDR3. The ends were cut back, 4 bases at V and 7 bases at J, with 12 bases in the middle. Germline CDR1 is LGHDT and CDR2 is YNNKEL (reference sequence). The CDR3 region is CASSPSPRNTQYF. CDR3 DNA: TGTGCCAGCAGCCCGAGCCCGCGAAATACGCAGTATTTT.

J is TRBJ2-7 and V is TRBV10-2; no firm D call. CDR1 and CDR2 from the germline V gene are WSHSY and SAAADI. Trimming left V 6 bases short and J 0 bases short, with 12 bases between. The CDR3 runs 14 residues. CDR3 coding DNA: TGCGCCAGCAGGGCGCAGGTCGGCTCCTACGAGCAGTACTTC. As protein: CASRAQVGSYEQYF.

The rearrangement links TRBV3-1 (or the pseudogene TRBV3-2) to TRBJ1-2, with D maybe TRBD1 (6 bases). The ends were cut back, 0 bases at V and 6 bases at J, with 14 bases in the middle. Germline V gene data show CDR1 as LGHDT and CDR2 as YNNKEL (reference sequence). The CDR3 totals 15 residues. CDR3 region: CASSQDLQGIDGYTF. In DNA form, the CDR3 reads TGTGCCAGCAGCCAAGATCTACAGGGAATCGATGGCTACACCTTC.

The V call is TRBV7-9, the J call TRBJ2-2; tentative D call: TRBD2 (5 bases). This CDR3 contains 18 residues. Trimming stripped 1 base from V and 3 bases from J, with 18 bases between. Germline values: CDR1 SEHNR, CDR2 FQNEAQ (reference sequence). CDR3 bases: TGTGCCAGCAGCTTAGGGTCAGGACTTTCGAGGTACACCGGGGAGCTGTTTTTT. The encoded protein is CASSLGSGLSRYTGELFF. Together with reference TRBV7-9 and TRBJ2-2, the CDR3 gives the full variable domain: DTGVSQNPRHKITKRGQNVTFRCDPISEHNRLYWYRQTLGQGPEFLTYFQNEAQLEKSRLLSDRFSAERPKGSFSTLEIQRTEQGDSAMYLCASSLGSGLSRYTGELFFGEGSRLTVL.

The rearrangement links TRBV19 to TRBJ2-1; D perhaps matches TRBD2 (6 bases). V was trimmed by 5 bases and J by 6 bases, leaving 14 bases between them. The germline V gene encodes CDR1 LNHDA and CDR2 SQIVND (reference sequence). There are 14 residues in the CDR3. CDR3 protein: CASSGAGRGNEQFF. Written as DNA, the CDR3 is TGTGCCAGTAGTGGGGCGGGACGGGGCAATGAGCAGTTCTTC.

J is TRBJ2-7 and V is TRBV7-6; D call uncertain. Looked up from germline, CDR1 is SGHVS and CDR2 is FNYEAQ. The CDR3 sequence is 15 residues long. The V end lost 1 base, the J end lost 0 bases, and 10 bases lay between the germline ends. The CDR3 DNA reads TGTGCCAGCAGCTTAGACCAAGAGTACTCCTACGAGCAGTACTTC. Encoded protein: CASSLDQEYSYEQYF.

As regards this clone: The conserved phenylalanine or tryptophan normally closing the CDR3 is absent here, so this likely arose from a read error. It is unclear where the CDR3 begins or ends on the DNA, so no DNA is shown, and the CDR3 is as TCRdb lists it. V and J are TRBV18 and TRBJ1-2; the listed D gene, TRBD1, was not tested against the DNA. The V gene's germline CDR1 is KGHSH and CDR2 LQKENI. The CDR3 comprises 11 residues, both ends counted. The CDR3: CASSPDDRDPS.

The rearrangement links TRBV6-5 to TRBJ1-5; D gene ambiguous. With 10 bases removed from V and 2 bases from J, the gap between germline ends came to 12 bases. In germline, CDR1 is MNHEY, CDR2 SVGAGI. CDR3 length equals 13 residues. CDR3 DNA: TGTGCCACCGCCGGGGTGGGCAATCAGCCCCAGCATTTT. This translates into CATAGVGNQPQHF.

The chain has TRBV25-1 and TRBJ1-2, with unresolved D. CDR3 length: 13 amino acids. Between the trimmed V and J ends, which lost 10 bases and 7 bases, there was a span of 19 bases. Germline CDR1 is MGHDK and CDR2 is SYGVNS. The CDR3 reads CATNAGILGGYTF. DNA for the CDR3: TGTGCCACCAATGCGGGAATTTTAGGTGGCTACACCTTC.

The chain has TRBV6-5 and TRBJ1-4, with 9 bases identical to TRBD1. The CDR3 is made up of 14 amino acids. The V gene end was trimmed by 7 bases and the J gene end by 8 bases; junction bases not matched to a gene: 8. Germline CDR1 MNHEY, CDR2 SVGAGI. The CDR3 DNA is TGTGCCAGCACCCGAGACAGGGGGAGGGAAAAACTGTTTTTT. Translation: CASTRDRGREKLFF.

This clone was picked up one time. The chain is built from TRBV2 and TRBJ2-1, with 14 bases matching TRBD2. The CDR3 consists of 20 residues. Trimming removed 0 bases from V and 3 bases from J; junction bases left unmatched: 10. Germline lookup yields CDR1 SNHLY and CDR2 FYNNEI. In DNA form, the CDR3 reads TGTGCCAGCAGTGAAGCCCCAAAGACTAGCGGGAGGGCCTTCTACAATGAGCAGTTCTTC. Its protein product is CASSEAPKTSGRAFYNEQFF.

The chain combines TRBV5-6 with TRBJ2-1; tentatively, D is TRBD2 (6 bases). V dropped 2 bases and J dropped 7 bases, with 13 bases sitting between them. The germline V gene has CDR1 SGHDT and CDR2 YYEEEE. This CDR3 is built from 14 residues. Here the CDR3 DNA reads TGTGCCAGCAGCTTCGCGGGAAGTAGGAATGAGCAGTTCTTC. Protein sequence: CASSFAGSRNEQFF.

This chain connects TRBV5-1 to TRBJ2-3, with TRBD2 identical over 10 bases. Per the germline V gene, CDR1 is SGHRS and CDR2 is YFSETQ. This CDR3 spans 14 amino acids. J lost 6 bases, V lost 4 bases, and 5 bases had no gene match. CDR3 region: CASSPGTSDDTQYF. In DNA, the CDR3 is TGCGCCAGCAGCCCCGGGACTAGCGACGATACGCAGTATTTT.

This clone showed up just once. This chain uses TRBV11-1 with TRBJ1-4; D is perhaps TRBD1 (6 bases). Germline V gene lookup returns CDR1 SGHAT and CDR2 FQDESV (reference sequence). This CDR3 comprises 15 residues. The ends were cut back, 5 bases at V and 5 bases at J, with 15 bases in the middle. In DNA, the CDR3 is TGTGCCAGCAGCCAAGCGACAGGACCGAATGAAAAACTGTTTTTT. This gives the protein CASSQATGPNEKLFF.

The V gene is TRBV11-3, the J gene TRBJ2-3, with TRBD2 matching over 8 bases. The CDR3 extends over 15 amino acids. Germline-derived CDR1 and CDR2 are SGHNT and YENEEA. After removal of 0 bases from V and 5 bases from J, the junction contained 4 bases not matched to a gene. CDR3 sequence: CASSLDLTSGDTQYF. The CDR3 coding sequence is TGTGCCAGCAGCTTAGATCTAACTAGCGGAGATACGCAGTATTTT.

J is TRBJ2-7 and V is TRBV5-4; the match to TRBD1 covers 7 bases. With 5 bases clipped from V and 3 bases from J, the junction kept 5 bases outside the gene matches. Germline V CDR1 and CDR2: SGHNT, YYREEE (reference sequence). The CDR3 spans 13 residues. The CDR3 nucleotides are TGTGCCAGCAGTAAGGGACAGAACTACGAGCAGTACTTC. Protein product: CASSKGQNYEQYF.